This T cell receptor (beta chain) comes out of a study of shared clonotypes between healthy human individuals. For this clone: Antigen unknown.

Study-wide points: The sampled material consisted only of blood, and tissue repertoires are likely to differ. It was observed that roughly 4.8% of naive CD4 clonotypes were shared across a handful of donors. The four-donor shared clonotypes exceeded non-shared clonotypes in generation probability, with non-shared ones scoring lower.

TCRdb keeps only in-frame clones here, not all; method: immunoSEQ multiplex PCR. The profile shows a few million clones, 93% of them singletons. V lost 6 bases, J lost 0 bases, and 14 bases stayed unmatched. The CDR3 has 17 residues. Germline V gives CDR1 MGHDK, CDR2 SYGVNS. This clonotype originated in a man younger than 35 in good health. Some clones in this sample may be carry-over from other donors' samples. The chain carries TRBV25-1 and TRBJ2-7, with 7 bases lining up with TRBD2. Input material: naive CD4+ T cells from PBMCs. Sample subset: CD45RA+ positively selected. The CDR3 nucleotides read TGTGCCAGCAGAGCTCCCTTCAGCGGGACCAGCTCCTACGAGCAGTACTTC. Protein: CASRAPFSGTSSYEQYF.